Listed below are T cell receptor beta chains from one sample, sequenced in a study of CD8+CD57+ T cells in acquired aplastic anemia. TCRdb itself ran the reads through MiXCR, one entry per CDR3 protein. The table shows about 200,000 distinct CDR3 sequences, with around three fifths occurring only once. The sample taken for sequencing was sorted CD4+, CD8+, or CD8+CD57+ T cells (not recorded which) from PBMCs. These receptors all come from a human donor with aplastic anemia. Each CDR3 is given with its conserved first and last residue. A D gene is named only where the DNA matches it firmly. Only some rows state a clone size, as once, few, many or a class for expanded clones.

abundance	v_gene	d_gene	j_gene	CDR3aa	CDR3nt
.	TRBV20-1	TRBD1	TRBJ1-1	CSAGGEAHTEAFF	TGCAGCGCAGGGGGGGAGGCGCACACTGAAGCTTTCTTT
many	TRBV7-9	TRBD1	TRBJ1-5	CASSLGGQGPYNQPQHF	TGTGCCAGCAGCTTAGGCGGACAGGGGCCCTACAATCAGCCCCAGCATTTT
.	TRBV2	.	TRBJ1-5	CASSYGGGAQPQHF	TGTGCCAGCAGTTACGGCGGGGGGGCTCAGCCCCAGCATTTT
.	TRBV10-3	TRBD2	TRBJ2-7	CAISGSASGSYEQYF	TGTGCCATCAGTGGGTCGGCTAGCGGATCCTACGAGCAGTACTTC
.	TRBV19	.	TRBJ2-5	CASSSSSRETQYF	TGTGCCAGTAGTTCCTCGTCCCGAGAGACCCAGTACTTC
.	TRBV10-3	TRBD1	TRBJ2-2	CAIKGGGQVNTGELFF	TGTGCCATCAAAGGCGGAGGACAGGTCAACACCGGGGAGCTGTTTTTT
.	TRBV9	TRBD2	TRBJ2-7	CASSDGLGVQYF	TGTGCCAGCAGCGACGGACTAGGAGTGCAGTACTTC
once	TRBV9	.	TRBJ2-5	CASSGRGPETQYF	TGTGCCAGCAGCGGGCGGGGGCCAGAGACCCAGTACTTC
.	TRBV20-1	.	TRBJ2-1	CSARPGKQSYNEQFF	TGCAGTGCTAGACCGGGGAAACAGTCCTACAATGAGCAGTTCTTC
.	TRBV6-2/TRBV6-3	TRBD1	TRBJ2-7	CASSSDRDYEQYF	TGTGCCAGCAGTTCGGACAGGGACTACGAGCAGTACTTC
.	TRBV20-1	TRBD2	TRBJ2-3	CSARGGRGEREGFHTQYF	TGCAGTGCTAGAGGGGGAAGGGGTGAGCGGGAGGGCTTTCATACGCAGTATTTT
.	TRBV9	TRBD1	TRBJ2-7	CASSVDPGQGGLEQYF	TGTGCCAGCAGCGTCGACCCGGGACAGGGAGGCCTCGAGCAGTACTTC
.	TRBV12-3/TRBV12-4	.	TRBJ2-7	CASSRPGSNSYEQYF	TGTGCCAGCAGCCGGCCCGGGTCTAACTCCTACGAGCAGTACTTC
few	TRBV20-1	.	TRBJ2-7	CSAGGGSAYEQYF	TGCAGTGCTGGGGGCGGTTCTGCCTACGAGCAGTACTTC
.	TRBV7-3	TRBD2	TRBJ2-1	CASSLRGLAGDNEQFF	TGTGCCAGCAGCTTAAGGGGCTTGGCGGGAGATAATGAGCAGTTCTTC
.	TRBV2	TRBD2	TRBJ2-3	CASSDTSGGSTDTQYF	TGTGCCAGCAGTGATACTAGCGGGGGGAGCACAGATACGCAGTATTTT
.	TRBV7-9	TRBD2	TRBJ2-7	CASSPLGGGKSYEQYF	TGTGCCAGCAGCCCTTTGGGGGGAGGGAAGTCCTACGAGCAGTACTTC
.	TRBV9	.	TRBJ1-1	CASSAHLGGSTEAFF	TGTGCCAGCAGCGCCCACCTGGGGGGATCCACTGAAGCTTTCTTT
.	TRBV7-3	TRBD1	TRBJ1-6	CASSPKTTGPDSPLHF	TGTGCCAGCAGCCCCAAAACGACAGGGCCTGATTCACCCCTCCACTTT
.	TRBV7-3	.	TRBJ1-3	CASSPLGGDSGNTIYF	TGTGCCAGCAGCCCCCTCGGGGGCGACTCTGGAAACACCATATATTTT
.	TRBV6-1	.	TRBJ2-1	CASRGEPSYNEQFF	TGTGCCAGCAGAGGGGAACCCTCCTACAATGAGCAGTTCTTC
many	TRBV13	.	TRBJ1-1	CASSVAGGRLMNTEAFF	TGTGCCAGCAGCGTAGCGGGGGGACGTTTGATGAACACTGAAGCTTTCTTT
once	TRBV20-1	.	TRBJ2-1	CSGTKNNEQFF	TGCAGCGGGACCAAAAACAATGAGCAGTTCTTC
.	TRBV12-3/TRBV12-4	TRBD1	TRBJ1-1	CASSLLASNTGDRGSVNTEAFF	TGTGCCAGCAGTTTATTAGCCTCGAACACCGGGGACAGGGGTTCAGTGAACACTGAAGCTTTCTTT
.	TRBV2	.	TRBJ1-1	CASSEWVEAFF	TGTGCCAGCAGTGAATGGGTAGAAGCTTTCTTT
few	TRBV6-5	TRBD2	TRBJ2-1	CASSYSTSGFYNEQFF	TGTGCCAGCAGTTACTCGACTAGCGGGTTTTACAATGAGCAGTTCTTC
.	TRBV10-3	.	TRBJ1-2	CAASSGSEGYTF	TGTGCCGCATCGAGTGGGAGCGAAGGCTACACCTTC
.	TRBV9	.	TRBJ2-3	CASSSDRDWKTDTQYF	TGTGCCAGCAGCTCCGACCGGGACTGGAAGACAGATACGCAGTATTTT
once	TRBV9	TRBD2	TRBJ2-1	CASSVGTSGWINEQFF	TGTGCCAGCAGCGTAGGGACTAGCGGGTGGATCAATGAGCAGTTCTTC
.	TRBV9	TRBD1	TRBJ1-3	CASSADRGLGNTIYF	TGTGCCAGCAGCGCTGACAGGGGCTTAGGAAACACCATATATTTT
once	TRBV28	TRBD2	TRBJ2-5	CASTKRQGGTYQETQYF	TGTGCCAGCACTAAAAGGCAGGGAGGGACGTACCAAGAGACCCAGTACTTC
.	TRBV9	.	TRBJ1-1	CASSPYPGTALYTEAFF	TGTGCCAGCAGCCCTTACCCCGGGACGGCCTTATACACTGAAGCTTTCTTT
many	TRBV6-4	TRBD2	TRBJ2-5	CASSKSAGEQETQYF	TGTGCCAGCAGTAAATCCGCGGGGGAACAAGAGACCCAGTACTTC
.	TRBV19	.	TRBJ1-3	CASSIWGSGNTIYF	TGTGCCAGTAGTATTTGGGGTTCTGGAAACACCATATATTTT
few	TRBV7-9	.	TRBJ2-7	CASSLVWQSGIYEQYF	TGTGCCAGCAGCTTAGTTTGGCAGTCAGGTATCTACGAGCAGTACTTC
.	TRBV5-1	TRBD1	TRBJ2-7	CASSFRDRPYEQYF	TGCGCCAGCAGCTTCCGGGACAGACCCTACGAGCAGTACTTC
.	TRBV24-1	.	TRBJ2-1	CATSDTQFYNEQFF	TGTGCCACCAGTGATACACAGTTCTACAATGAGCAGTTCTTC
few	TRBV15	.	TRBJ1-4	CATSRVLGQRKLFF	TGTGCCACCAGCAGAGTACTGGGGCAGAGAAAACTGTTTTTT
.	TRBV20-1	.	TRBJ2-5	CSARDPAGTQETQYF	TGCAGTGCTAGAGATCCGGCAGGGACTCAAGAGACCCAGTACTTC
.	TRBV20-1	.	TRBJ1-1	CSASWGTEAFF	TGCAGTGCTAGTTGGGGCACTGAAGCTTTCTTT
.	TRBV29-1	.	TRBJ2-1	CSVQLANEQFF	TGCAGCGTACAGCTAGCCAATGAGCAGTTCTTC
.	TRBV7-3	TRBD1	TRBJ2-1	CASSPGQGLNEQFF	TGTGCCAGCAGCCCGGGACAGGGGTTGAATGAGCAGTTCTTC
.	TRBV15	TRBD1	TRBJ2-1	CATSSSRLGQGYNEQFF	TGTGCCACCAGCAGCTCCAGGTTGGGACAGGGTTACAATGAGCAGTTCTTC
many	TRBV7-9	.	TRBJ2-5	CASSLLGETQYF	TGTGCCAGCAGTTTATTGGGTGAGACCCAGTACTTC
.	TRBV24-1	.	TRBJ2-2	CATSGVPGLEAPEGELFF	TGTGCCACCAGTGGCGTTCCGGGACTGGAGGCTCCCGAAGGGGAGCTGTTTTTT
.	TRBV9	.	TRBJ1-2	CASSQDGSRGYGYTF	TGTGCCAGCAGCCAAGATGGGTCACGGGGATATGGCTACACCTTC
.	TRBV7-3	.	TRBJ2-7	CASSLETDRERYF	TGTGCCAGCAGCTTAGAGACCGACCGCGAGCGGTACTTC
.	TRBV2	.	TRBJ2-4	CASRGRGIQYF	TGTGCCAGCAGGGGACGTGGCATTCAGTACTTC
.	TRBV2	TRBD1	TRBJ2-3	CATGTGSRGADTQYF	TGTGCCACCGGGACAGGGTCAAGAGGTGCAGATACGCAGTATTTT
.	TRBV19	.	TRBJ2-2	CAALKGNTGELFF	TGTGCCGCCCTAAAGGGGAACACCGGGGAGCTGTTTTTT
few	TRBV10-3	.	TRBJ2-6	CAISVGGSGANVLTF	TGTGCCATCAGTGTCGGGGGCTCTGGGGCCAACGTCCTGACTTTC
.	TRBV12-3/TRBV12-4	.	TRBJ1-2	CASGPSGGRGYTF	TGTGCTAGTGGTCCCTCCGGGGGCCGGGGCTACACCTTC
.	TRBV20-1	TRBD2	TRBJ2-3	CSASGRATDTQYF	TGCAGTGCTAGCGGGAGGGCCACAGATACGCAGTATTTT
few	TRBV20-1	.	TRBJ2-7	CSARGAGREKDEQYF	TGCAGTGCTAGAGGGGCGGGACGCGAGAAGGACGAGCAGTACTTC
once	TRBV19	TRBD2	TRBJ2-7	CASTETSGELYEQYF	TGTGCCAGTACAGAGACTAGCGGGGAACTCTACGAGCAGTACTTC
.	TRBV7-8	.	TRBJ2-7	CASSPSPGHSSYEQYF	TGTGCCAGCAGCCCATCACCGGGACATAGCTCCTACGAGCAGTACTTC
.	TRBV5-1	.	TRBJ1-1	CASSSDGEAFF	TGCGCCAGCAGCTCGGACGGTGAAGCTTTCTTT
.	TRBV2	.	TRBJ1-6	CASSLDGGASDSPLHF	TGTGCCAGCAGCTTGGATGGAGGGGCTAGCGATTCACCCCTCCACTTT
.	TRBV24-1	.	TRBJ2-5	CATSVRGPQYF	TGTGCCACCAGTGTGCGGGGGCCCCAGTACTTC